A selection of T cell receptor beta chains follows, all from one sample in a study of shared T cell receptors in the human thymus. TCRdb's copy holds only in-frame clones and misses some; the assay was immunoSEQ multiplex PCR. The data show around 340,000 clones, 85% to 95% seen once. Sequences were obtained from thymocytes. The origin of the receptors is a human donor. Both conserved end residues are part of each CDR3. A D gene is named only where the DNA matches it firmly. Part of the rows lack a size; the others show once, few, many or a class for expanded clones.

CDR3 protein	CDR3 DNA	J gene	clone size	D gene	V gene
CATSGPDRANQPQHF	TGTGCCACCAGCGGTCCTGACAGGGCCAATCAGCCCCAGCATTTT	TRBJ1-5	NA	TRBD1	TRBV15
CASSYWDSQPATNEKLFF	TGTGCCAGCAGCTATTGGGACAGCCAACCCGCAACTAATGAAAAACTGTTTTTT	TRBJ1-4	once	TRBD1	TRBV7-2
CASSEARETGGPNEQFF	TGTGCCAGCAGTGAAGCAAGGGAGACAGGGGGTCCCAATGAGCAGTTCTTC	TRBJ2-1	NA	TRBD1	TRBV6-1
CASSPGTGEETQYF	TGTGCCAGCAGCCCAGGTACAGGGGAGGAGACCCAGTACTTC	TRBJ2-5	NA	TRBD1	TRBV7-6
CASSEAQGSTIVYGYTF	TGTGCCAGCAGTGAAGCTCAGGGGTCCACCATAGTCTATGGCTACACCTTC	TRBJ1-2	NA	NA	TRBV6-1
CASSLDGGRELHEQFF	TGCGCCAGCAGCTTAGATGGTGGGCGGGAGTTACATGAGCAGTTCTTC	TRBJ2-1	NA	TRBD2	TRBV5-1
CASSQGRGREETQYF	TGTGCCAGCAGCCAGGGGAGGGGAAGGGAAGAGACCCAGTACTTC	TRBJ2-5	once	TRBD2	TRBV4-2
CASSPGEAGGYEQYF	TGTGCCAGCAGCCCCGGGGAGGCGGGAGGCTACGAGCAGTACTTC	TRBJ2-7	NA	TRBD2	TRBV6-4
CASSYQLAGGNNEQFF	TGTGCCAGCAGTTACCAACTAGCGGGAGGGAACAATGAGCAGTTCTTC	TRBJ2-1	NA	TRBD2	TRBV6-5
CASRDERPGNTGELFF	TGTGCCAGCAGGGATGAACGGCCCGGGAACACCGGGGAGCTGTTTTTT	TRBJ2-2	NA	NA	TRBV25-1
CASSFPGQGGSEKLFF	TGTGCCAGCAGCTTCCCAGGACAGGGGGGTAGCGAAAAACTGTTTTTT	TRBJ1-4	NA	TRBD1	TRBV7-9
CASSLALVIGDEQFF	TGTGCCAGCAGCTTAGCACTAGTGATCGGTGATGAGCAGTTCTTC	TRBJ2-1	NA	NA	TRBV7-9
CASSIPGETNTEAFF	TGTGCCAGCAGTATCCCGGGAGAGACGAACACTGAAGCTTTCTTT	TRBJ1-1	NA	NA	TRBV28
CASSPRTSLGIAKNIQYF	TGTGCCAGCAGTCCCCGGACTAGCCTAGGTATAGCCAAAAACATTCAGTACTTC	TRBJ2-4	NA	TRBD2	TRBV27
CASSRFEREGFFSGDTQYF	TGTGCCAGCAGTAGGTTTGAGCGGGAGGGCTTTTTCTCGGGAGATACGCAGTATTTT	TRBJ2-3	NA	TRBD2	TRBV28
CASSPRKQPKGNTQYF	TGTGCCAGCTCACCTCGTAAACAGCCAAAGGGAAATACGCAGTATTTT	TRBJ2-3	NA	NA	TRBV18
CASRASGQMYSNQPQHF	TGTGCCAGCAGGGCCTCTGGACAGATGTATTCCAATCAGCCCCAGCATTTT	TRBJ1-5	NA	NA	TRBV28
CASSPYRHLAKNIQYF	TGCGCCAGCAGCCCCTACCGACATTTAGCCAAAAACATTCAGTACTTC	TRBJ2-4	NA	NA	TRBV5-1
CASSPRESQETQYF	TGCGCCAGCAGCCCCCGGGAGAGTCAAGAGACCCAGTACTTC	TRBJ2-5	NA	NA	TRBV4-1
CASSVRDRGFASTDTQYF	TGTGCCAGCAGCGTCCGGGACAGGGGATTTGCTAGCACAGATACGCAGTATTTT	TRBJ2-3	NA	TRBD1	TRBV5-5
CANWGGSTDTQYF	TGTGCCAACTGGGGGGGGAGCACAGATACGCAGTATTTT	TRBJ2-3	NA	TRBD2	TRBV2
CASSLGVGNQPQHF	TGTGCCAGTAGTTTAGGGGTGGGCAATCAGCCCCAGCATTTT	TRBJ1-5	NA	NA	TRBV19
CASSDPCSYEQYF	TGTGCCAGCAGTGACCCCTGTTCCTACGAGCAGTACTTC	TRBJ2-7	NA	NA	TRBV6-4
CASSPPGSSSNQPQHF	TGTGCCAGCAGTCCCCCCGGGTCTTCTAGCAATCAGCCCCAGCATTTT	TRBJ1-5	NA	NA	TRBV28
CASSHFCQTDTQYF	TGCGCCAGCAGCCACTTTTGCCAGACAGATACGCAGTATTTT	TRBJ2-3	NA	NA	TRBV4-3
CASYQGRGLTEAFF	TGTGCCAGCTATCAAGGGAGGGGGCTCACTGAAGCTTTCTTT	TRBJ1-1	NA	TRBD1	TRBV6-5
CASSLRNLQGNQPQHF	TGTGCCAGCAGTCTACGCAACCTCCAGGGAAATCAGCCCCAGCATTTT	TRBJ1-5	few	NA	TRBV27
CASSHDRVYNEQFF	TGTGCCAGCTCACACGACAGGGTGTACAATGAGCAGTTCTTC	TRBJ2-1	NA	TRBD1	TRBV18